Shown below are 31 T cell receptor beta chains from a single sample sequenced in a study of cytomegalovirus exposure and HLA in healthy donors. Primers for the PCR totalled 60 Vbeta and 13 Jbeta. Assay used: immunoSEQ multiplex PCR; TCRdb lists only in-frame clones, some missing. The table records 150,000 to 200,000 clones, roughly 82% of them present only once. Sequencing was performed on PBMCs. These receptors originate from a man in his forties in good health and CMV-seronegative.

The chain employs TRBV6-5 and TRBJ1-2; a weak D match, TRBD1 (6 bases). Between the trimmed V and J ends, which lost 5 bases and 4 bases, there was a span of 14 bases. Germline CDR1 MNHEY, CDR2 SVGAGI. The CDR3 covers 14 residues. CDR3 protein: CASSPGGGTYGYTF. CDR3 bases: TGTGCCAGCAGTCCCGGGGGGGGCACCTATGGCTACACCTTC.

This clone was seen once. The chain joins TRBV9 to TRBJ2-1, with 9 bases lining up with TRBD2. Unmatched junction bases numbered 9, after V lost 6 bases and J lost 8 bases. Looked up from germline, CDR1 is SGDLS and CDR2 is YYNGEE. The CDR3 sequence is 14 residues long. CDR3 amino acids: CASTGGSGGYEQFF. The DNA of the CDR3 is TGTGCCAGCACCGGGGGTAGCGGGGGCTATGAGCAGTTCTTC.

This clone was found once. The chain is built from TRBV11-3 and TRBJ1-1, with a tentative D call TRBD1 (6 bases). The CDR3 runs 16 residues. Germline values: CDR1 SGHNT, CDR2 YENEEA. The ends were cut back, 0 bases at V and 1 base at J, with 12 bases in the middle. CDR3 DNA: TGTGCCAGCAGCTTAGATCAGGGAGGGGGGAACACTGAAGCTTTCTTT. The encoded protein is CASSLDQGGGNTEAFF.

J is TRBJ2-6 and V is TRBV4-3; maybe TRBD2 (7 bases). Germline-derived CDR1 and CDR2 are LGHNA and YSLEER. The ends were cut back, 5 bases at V and 0 bases at J, with 17 bases in the middle. The CDR3 loop spans 18 amino acids. The CDR3 loop reads CASSSRGGGSSGANVLTF. CDR3 DNA: TGCGCCAGCAGCTCCCGGGGAGGGGGATCCTCTGGGGCCAACGTCCTGACTTTC.

The chain has TRBV7-9 and TRBJ2-1; no clear D gene. Germline V CDR1 and CDR2: SEHNR, FQNEAQ (reference sequence). V lost 1 base to trimming and J lost 5 bases, with 12 bases between them. The CDR3 contains 15 residues. The CDR3 sequence is CASSLVVASHNEQFF. CDR3 sequence (DNA): TGTGCCAGCAGCTTAGTAGTAGCCAGCCACAATGAGCAGTTCTTC.

The gene calls are TRBV27 and TRBJ2-1, with D uncertain. V lost 3 bases and J lost 9, with 9 bases in between. The germline V gene encodes CDR1 MNHEY and CDR2 SMNVEV (reference sequence). The CDR3 contains 12 residues. The CDR3 sequence: CASSFTGSEQFF. The CDR3 nucleotides read TGTGCCAGCAGTTTCACCGGTAGTGAGCAGTTCTTC.

The chain uses TRBV6-1 and TRBJ1-5; D is possibly TRBD1 (6 bases). This CDR3 is built from 15 residues. Trimming pared 0 bases from V and 7 bases from J, leaving 13 bases between. Germline assignment: CDR1 MNHNS and CDR2 SASEGT. Here the CDR3 reads CASSEAEGVWQPQHF. The CDR3 DNA follows: TGTGCCAGCAGTGAAGCAGAGGGGGTCTGGCAGCCCCAGCATTTT.

V is TRBV19 and J is TRBJ2-1, with TRBD2 matching 14 bases. The ends lost 5 bases at V and 5 bases at J; junction bases unmatched: 5. This CDR3 is 16 amino acids long. Germline lookup yields CDR1 LNHDA and CDR2 SQIVND (reference sequence). The CDR3: CASSSLTSGRDNEQFF. CDR3 nucleotides: TGTGCCAGTAGTTCATTGACTAGCGGGAGGGACAATGAGCAGTTCTTC.

V gene TRBV6-5 combines with J gene TRBJ2-3, with TRBD2 identical over 10 bases. Germline V CDR1 and CDR2: MNHEY, SVGAGI. Germline trimming cut 3 bases from V and 7 bases from J; bases unmatched to any gene: 10. The CDR3 loop spans 16 amino acids. CDR3 protein: CASSYEGTSVTHTQYF. The CDR3 DNA is TGTGCCAGCAGTTATGAGGGGACTAGCGTTACACATACGCAGTATTTT.

The V and J genes are TRBV7-3 and TRBJ1-5; D gene unclear. Germline loops: CDR1 SGHTA, CDR2 FQGTGA. The V and J ends lost 2 bases and 0 bases respectively, with 5 bases between them. This CDR3 has 14 residues. The CDR3, as DNA: TGTGCCAGCAGCTTAGGCATTAGCAATCAGCCCCAGCATTTT. Protein: CASSLGISNQPQHF.

The chain is built from TRBV5-6 and TRBJ1-1; tentative D call: TRBD1 (5 bases). Trimming pared 2 bases from V and 3 bases from J, leaving 8 bases between. Germline values: CDR1 SGHDT, CDR2 YYEEEE. This CDR3 region has 13 residues. The CDR3 reads CASSLDSYTEAFF. The CDR3 DNA is TGTGCCAGCAGCTTAGACAGCTACACTGAAGCTTTCTTT.

The chain joins TRBV2 to TRBJ2-7; D is possibly TRBD1 (5 bases). The CDR3 runs 15 residues. V was shortened by 3 bases and J by 2 bases, with 14 bases between the two germline ends. Germline V lookup: CDR1 SNHLY, CDR2 FYNNEI. CDR3 loop: CASSDPIQEPYEQYF. The CDR3 bases are TGTGCCAGCAGTGACCCAATACAGGAACCCTACGAGCAGTACTTC.

V usage is TRBV5-1 and J usage is TRBJ1-3; weak D call: TRBD1 (5 bases). The V end was cut by 2 bases, the J end by 0 bases, with 15 bases between. The germline CDR1 and CDR2 sequences are SGHRS and YFSETQ. CDR3 length: 17 amino acids. The CDR3 sequence is CASSFGVRGTSGNTIYF. The CDR3 nucleotides read TGCGCCAGCAGCTTTGGAGTGCGGGGGACCTCTGGAAACACCATATATTTT.

The V and J genes are TRBV7-6 and TRBJ1-4, with D possibly matching TRBD1 (6 bases). Germline V gene sequence: CDR1 SGHVS, CDR2 FNYEAQ. The CDR3 has 16 amino acids. Trimming took off 5 bases at V and 5 bases at J, with 18 bases between the two ends. CDR3 sequence: CASSQIRGAGNEKLFF. In DNA, the CDR3 is TGTGCCAGCAGCCAGATCCGGGGGGCGGGCAATGAAAAACTGTTTTTT.

The chain uses TRBV7-9 and TRBJ2-7, with TRBD2 identical over 12 bases. The trim removed 2 bases at V and 7 bases at J, leaving 12 bases unmatched. CDR1 is SEHNR and CDR2 is FQNEAQ in the germline V gene (reference sequence). This CDR3 is 17 amino acids long. CDR3 sequence: CASSLSSGRAPSQEQYF. The CDR3 DNA sequence: TGTGCCAGCAGCTTATCTAGCGGGAGGGCCCCGTCGCAAGAGCAGTACTTC.

V gene TRBV5-4 combines with J gene TRBJ2-2, with D hard to call. Trimming removed 4 bases from V and 4 bases from J, with 8 bases in between. Germline-derived CDR1 and CDR2 are SGHNT and YYREEE (reference sequence). CDR3 length: 13 amino acids. CDR3: CASSPGLTGELFF. CDR3 DNA: TGTGCCAGCAGCCCAGGCCTCACCGGGGAGCTGTTTTTT.

For the CDR3, the DNA is TGTGCCAGCAGCTTAAAACCCCGGGGACAAACCTACGAGCAGTACTTC. It specifies CASSLKPRGQTYEQYF. This sequence joins TRBV7-2 and TRBJ2-7; D may be TRBD1 (6 bases). V was trimmed by 2 bases and J by 2 bases, leaving 16 bases between them. This CDR3 is 16 amino acids long. CDR1 is SGHTA and CDR2 is FQGNSA in the germline V gene.

This chain links TRBV2 with TRBJ2-3, with D possibly being TRBD1 (5 bases). V dropped 6 bases and J dropped 5 bases, with 24 bases sitting between them. Germline loops: CDR1 SNHLY, CDR2 FYNNEI. The CDR3 extends over 17 amino acids. CDR3 sequence (DNA): TGTGCCAGCAGGAAAATGGGGCGAAGCCACAGAATAGATACGCAGTATTTT. Translated, it gives CASRKMGRSHRIDTQYF.

This clone was observed once. V and J are TRBV5-1 and TRBJ2-5; maybe TRBD1 (6 bases). Germline CDR1 SGHRS, CDR2 YFSETQ. The V and J ends lost 0 bases and 3 bases respectively, with 9 bases between them. The length of the CDR3 is 14 residues. Written as DNA, the CDR3 is TGCGCCAGCAGCTTGGACAGGGACAAAGAGACCCAGTACTTC. This gives the protein CASSLDRDKETQYF. The entire variable domain, with the rest obtained from reference TRBV5-1 and TRBJ2-5, is as follows: KAGVTQTPRYLIKTRGQQVTLSCSPISGHRSVSWYQQTPGQGLQFLFEYFSETQRNKGNFPGRFSGRQFSNSRSEMNVSTLELGDSALYLCASSLDRDKETQYFGPGTRLLVL.

This clone was detected once. The chain links TRBV18 to TRBJ2-1, with D possibly TRBD1 on 6 matching bases. This CDR3 is built from 15 residues. Trimming left V 1 base short and J 5 bases short, with 12 bases between. Germline CDR1 and CDR2: KGHSH and LQKENI. The CDR3 DNA sequence: TGTGCCAGCTCACCACTAGGGGGAAGGAACAATGAGCAGTTCTTC. Translating it yields CASSPLGGRNNEQFF. The variable domain in full, with the rest retrieved from reference TRBV18 and TRBJ2-1, is NAGVMQNPRHLVRRRGQEARLRCSPMKGHSHVYWYRQLPEEGLKFMVYLQKENIIDESGMPKERFSAEFPKEGPSILRIQQVVRGDSAAYFCASSPLGGRNNEQFFGPGTRLTVL.

The chain has TRBV30 and TRBJ2-7; TRBD2 agrees at 9 bases. The CDR3 consists of 15 residues. Looked up from germline, CDR1 is GTSNPN and CDR2 is SVGIG (reference sequence). V was clipped by 4 bases and J by 3 bases; unmatched bases: 10. CDR3 sequence: CAWKARRGGGYEQYF. CDR3 DNA: TGTGCCTGGAAGGCTCGGCGGGGGGGCGGCTACGAGCAGTACTTC.

This rearrangement joins TRBV7-8 to TRBJ1-2, with TRBD1 identical over 8 bases. The germline gives CDR1 SGHVS, CDR2 FQNEAQ. This CDR3 comprises 15 residues. Losses at the gene ends were 5 bases for V and 6 bases for J; bases not matched to a gene: 11. The CDR3 protein is CASSPGGAESNGYTF. In DNA form, the CDR3 reads TGTGCCAGCAGCCCAGGGGGCGCGGAGTCGAATGGCTACACCTTC.

The V gene is TRBV13, the J gene TRBJ1-1; D is unclear. Germline V gene data show CDR1 as PRHDT and CDR2 as FYEKMQ (reference sequence). V lost 5 bases to trimming and J lost 1 base, with 17 bases between them. CDR3 length: 16 amino acids. This CDR3 is CASSQTAGTSNTEAFF. The DNA for the CDR3 is TGTGCCAGCAGCCAAACGGCAGGAACTTCGAACACTGAAGCTTTCTTT.

The chain recombines TRBV11-2 with TRBJ2-7, with 8 bases fitting TRBD1. Germline V gene data show CDR1 as SGHAT and CDR2 as FQNNGV. This CDR3 has 16 residues. V was clipped by 5 bases and J by 3 bases; unmatched bases: 12. The CDR3 protein is CASSNLRQGIGYEQYF. The CDR3 nucleotides are TGTGCCAGCAGCAACCTCAGACAGGGGATAGGCTACGAGCAGTACTTC.

The rearrangement uses TRBV5-4 and TRBJ2-7; 8 nucleotides match TRBD2. Per the germline V gene, CDR1 is SGHNT and CDR2 is YYREEE (reference sequence). V dropped 3 bases and J dropped 0; count of bases not matched to a gene: 5. The CDR3 has 15 residues. CDR3 DNA sequence: TGTGCCAGCAGCTCTCTAGCGGGTCTCTCCTACGAGCAGTACTTC. This codes for CASSSLAGLSYEQYF.

The chain has TRBV7-9 and TRBJ1-1, with D unresolved. The CDR3 contains 13 residues. Germline assignment: CDR1 SEHNR and CDR2 FQNEAQ (reference sequence). V gave up 5 bases and J gave up 8 bases, with 15 bases separating them. CDR3 amino acids: CASSPSGREEAFF. CDR3 DNA sequence: TGTGCCAGCAGCCCGAGTGGGAGAGAGGAAGCTTTCTTT.

This chain joins TRBV5-1 and TRBJ2-2, with TRBD1 matching over 8 bases. Trimming cost V 4 bases and J 6 bases; bases outside gene matches: 17. Germline CDR1 is SGHRS and CDR2 is YFSETQ. The CDR3 has 18 amino acids. The CDR3 DNA follows: TGCGCCAGCAGCCCCATCAGACAGGGGAAGATAGGTGCCGGGGAGCTGTTTTTT. It is translated as CASSPIRQGKIGAGELFF.

The genes are TRBV9 and TRBJ2-2, with D hard to call. V was clipped by 0 bases and J by 2 bases, with 5 bases between them. Germline V gene sequence: CDR1 SGDLS, CDR2 YYNGEE. The CDR3 is 14 amino acids. CDR3 in DNA: TGTGCCAGCAGCGTAGCCATTAACACCGGGGAGCTGTTTTTT. It encodes CASSVAINTGELFF.

This clone was seen a handful of times. The chain recombines TRBV5-1 with TRBJ2-1; 8 positions match TRBD2. CDR3 length: 15 residues. The germline gives CDR1 SGHRS, CDR2 YFSETQ. The ends lost 7 bases at V and 2 bases at J; junction bases unmatched: 8. DNA for the CDR3: TGCGCCAGCCTGCCGGGGGGGGGCCCCTACAATGAGCAGTTCTTC. Translation gives CASLPGGGPYNEQFF.

This chain links TRBV6-5 with TRBJ1-1, with no clear D. CDR1 MNHEY and CDR2 SVGAGI come from the germline V gene. Trimming shortened V by 8 bases and J by 1 base, and 11 bases separated the two germline ends. The CDR3 extends over 13 amino acids. This CDR3 reads CASGPRGNTEAFF. The CDR3 nucleotides are TGTGCCAGCGGTCCGCGGGGGAACACTGAAGCTTTCTTT.

The rearrangement links TRBV5-1 to TRBJ2-3, with TRBD2 matching 8 bases. Losses at the gene ends were 1 base for V and 1 base for J; bases not matched to a gene: 5. Germline CDR1 reads SGHRS; CDR2 reads YFSETQ. The CDR3 contains 16 residues. The CDR3 nucleotides read TGCGCCAGCAGCTTGTTTTCAGCGGGGGGCACAGATACGCAGTATTTT. This encodes CASSLFSAGGTDTQYF.